The 4 T cell receptor beta chains given below trace back to one sample, sequenced in a study of blood T cell repertoires in COVID-19. The assay was immunoSEQ multiplex PCR, and TCRdb's table has in-frame clones only and misses some. The repertoire holds 240,000 or so clones, with approximately 83% as singletons. Material: peripheral blood. The receptor set was obtained from a woman under 40 who had recovered from COVID-19.

This sequence joins TRBV3-1 (or the pseudogene TRBV3-2) and TRBJ2-2, with 10 bases lining up with TRBD2. The length of the CDR3 is 18 residues. V gave up 1 base and J gave up 1 base; unmatched junction bases: 6. Germline V gene lookup returns CDR1 LGHDT and CDR2 YNNKEL (reference sequence). CDR3 nucleotide sequence: TGTGCCAGCAGCCAAGGGACCGGGACTAGCGAGAACACCGGGGAGCTGTTTTTT. It yields the protein CASSQGTGTSENTGELFF.

This sequence joins TRBV5-1 and TRBJ2-1; 11 bases are shared with TRBD2. Germline loops: CDR1 SGHRS, CDR2 YFSETQ. The length of the CDR3 is 14 residues. Trimming took 3 bases from V and 12 from J; bases not matched to a gene: 8. The CDR3 loop reads CASSSLAGGIVQFF. The CDR3 DNA sequence: TGCGCCAGCAGCTCCTTAGCGGGGGGGATAGTGCAGTTCTTC.

The genes are TRBV4-3 and TRBJ2-2, with D unresolved. The CDR3 covers 16 residues. Trimming stripped 4 bases from V and 4 bases from J, with 16 bases between. In germline, CDR1 is LGHNA, CDR2 YSLEER. The DNA of the CDR3 is TGCGCCAGCAGCCCGCTGTTGGCAGACTCCACCGGGGAGCTGTTTTTT. Protein product: CASSPLLADSTGELFF.

The rearrangement links TRBV12-3 or TRBV12-4 to TRBJ2-7; TRBD1 matches at 7 bases. The CDR3 extends over 13 amino acids. V was pared by 6 bases and J by 0 bases, with 2 bases of the junction left unmatched. This chain's CDR3 is CASSDRVSYEQYF. CDR3 nucleotide sequence: TGTGCCAGCAGCGACAGGGTCTCCTACGAGCAGTACTTC.